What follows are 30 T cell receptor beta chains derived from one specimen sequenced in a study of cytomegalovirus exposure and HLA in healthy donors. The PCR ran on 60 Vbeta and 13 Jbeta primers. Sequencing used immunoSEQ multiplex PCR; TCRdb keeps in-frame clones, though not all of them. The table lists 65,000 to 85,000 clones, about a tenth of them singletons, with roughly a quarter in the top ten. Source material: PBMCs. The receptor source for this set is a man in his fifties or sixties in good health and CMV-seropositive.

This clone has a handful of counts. The CDR3 sequence: CASSTPYDSRNHTQYF. CDR3 DNA sequence: TGTGCCAGCAGCACCCCCTATGACAGCCGGAATCATACGCAGTATTTT. This sequence joins TRBV21-1 and TRBJ2-3; the table gives TRBD1 as D, unverified against the DNA. TRBV21-1 has pseudogene status. CDR3 size: 16 residues.

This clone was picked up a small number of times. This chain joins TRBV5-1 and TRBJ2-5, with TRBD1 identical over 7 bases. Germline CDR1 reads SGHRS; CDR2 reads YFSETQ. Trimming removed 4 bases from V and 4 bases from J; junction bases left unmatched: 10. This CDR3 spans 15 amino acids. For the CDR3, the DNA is TGCGCCAGCAGCACGCAAAGGACAGGACCAGAGACCCAGTACTTC. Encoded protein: CASSTQRTGPETQYF.

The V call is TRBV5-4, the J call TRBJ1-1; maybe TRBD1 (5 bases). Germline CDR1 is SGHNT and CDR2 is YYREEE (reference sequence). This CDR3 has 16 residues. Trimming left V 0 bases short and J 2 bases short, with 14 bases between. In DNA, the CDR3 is TGTGCCAGCAGCTTGGCCGGAGGGAGGGGAAACACTGAAGCTTTCTTT. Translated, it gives CASSLAGGRGNTEAFF.

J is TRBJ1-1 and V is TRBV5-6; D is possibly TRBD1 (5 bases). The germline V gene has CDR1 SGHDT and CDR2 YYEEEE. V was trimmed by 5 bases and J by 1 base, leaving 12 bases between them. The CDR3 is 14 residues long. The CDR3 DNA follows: TGTGCCAGCAGGGATGGCACAGGGAACACTGAAGCTTTCTTT. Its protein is CASRDGTGNTEAFF.

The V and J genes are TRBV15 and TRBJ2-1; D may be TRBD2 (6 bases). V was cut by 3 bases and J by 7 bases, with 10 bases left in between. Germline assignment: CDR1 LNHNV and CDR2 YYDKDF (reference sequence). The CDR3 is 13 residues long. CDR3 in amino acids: CATSRGAGNEQFF. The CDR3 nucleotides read TGTGCCACCAGCAGGGGCGCGGGGAATGAGCAGTTCTTC.

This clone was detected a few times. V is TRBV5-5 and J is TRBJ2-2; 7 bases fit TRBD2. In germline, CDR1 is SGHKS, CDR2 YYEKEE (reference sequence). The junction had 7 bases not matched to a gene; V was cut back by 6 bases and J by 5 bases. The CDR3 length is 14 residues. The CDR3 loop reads CASNLAESTGELFF. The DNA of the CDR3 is TGTGCCAGCAACCTAGCGGAGTCAACCGGGGAGCTGTTTTTT.

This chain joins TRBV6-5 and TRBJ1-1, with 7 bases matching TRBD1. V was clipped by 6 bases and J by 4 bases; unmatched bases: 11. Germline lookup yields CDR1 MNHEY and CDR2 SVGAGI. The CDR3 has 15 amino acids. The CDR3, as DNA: TGTGCCAGCAGAACCCACAGGGGTGGCGGCACTGAAGCTTTCTTT. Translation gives CASRTHRGGGTEAFF.

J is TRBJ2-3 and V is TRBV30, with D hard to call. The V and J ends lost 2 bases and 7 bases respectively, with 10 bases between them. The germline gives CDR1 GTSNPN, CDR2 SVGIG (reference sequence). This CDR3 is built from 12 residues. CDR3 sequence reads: CAWSPLANTQYF. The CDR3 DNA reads TGTGCCTGGAGTCCCCTGGCCAATACGCAGTATTTT.

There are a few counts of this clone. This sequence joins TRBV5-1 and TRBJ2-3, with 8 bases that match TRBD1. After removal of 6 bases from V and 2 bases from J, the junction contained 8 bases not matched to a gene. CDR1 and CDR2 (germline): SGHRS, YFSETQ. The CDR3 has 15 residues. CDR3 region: CASTRGQGPTDTQYF. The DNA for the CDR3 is TGCGCCAGCACCCGAGGACAGGGTCCCACAGATACGCAGTATTTT.

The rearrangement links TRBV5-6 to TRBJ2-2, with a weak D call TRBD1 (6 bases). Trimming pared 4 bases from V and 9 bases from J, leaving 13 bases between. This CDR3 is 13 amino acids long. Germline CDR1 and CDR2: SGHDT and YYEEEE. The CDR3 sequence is CASSTGTLRELFF. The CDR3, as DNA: TGTGCCAGCAGCACCGGGACACTTCGGGAGCTGTTTTTT.

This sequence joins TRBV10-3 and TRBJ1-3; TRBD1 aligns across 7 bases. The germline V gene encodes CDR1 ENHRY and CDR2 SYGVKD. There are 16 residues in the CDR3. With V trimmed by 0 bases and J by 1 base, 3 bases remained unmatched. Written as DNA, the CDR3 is TGTGCCATCAGTGAGTCAATACAGGGGTCTGGAAACACCATATATTTT. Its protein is CAISESIQGSGNTIYF.

The CDR3 DNA sequence: TGTGCCAGCAGTTCAGTAAGCAACAGGCTCGAAGCTTTCTTT. Residues: CASSSVSNRLEAFF. This rearrangement joins TRBV28 to TRBJ1-1; tentative D call: TRBD1 (5 bases). CDR1 MDHEN and CDR2 SYDVKM come from the germline V gene. V lost 4 bases, J lost 8 bases, and 17 bases lay in between. CDR3 length equals 14 residues. Variable domain in full (rest from reference TRBV28 and TRBJ1-1): DVKVTQSSRYLVKRTGEKVFLECVQDMDHENMFWYRQDPGLGLRLIYFSYDVKMKEKGDIPEGYSVSREKKERFSLILESASTNQTSMYLCASSSVSNRLEAFFGQGTRLTVV.

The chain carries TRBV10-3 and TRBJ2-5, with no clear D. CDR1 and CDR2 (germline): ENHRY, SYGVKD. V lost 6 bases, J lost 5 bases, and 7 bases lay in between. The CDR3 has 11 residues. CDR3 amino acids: CAIRGAETQYF. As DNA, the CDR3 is TGTGCCATCAGAGGAGCGGAGACCCAGTACTTC.

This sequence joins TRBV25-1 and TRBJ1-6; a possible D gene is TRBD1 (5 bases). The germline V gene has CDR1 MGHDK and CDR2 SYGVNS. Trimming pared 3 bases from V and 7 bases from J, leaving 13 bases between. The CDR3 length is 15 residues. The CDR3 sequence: CASSETEGLNSPLHF. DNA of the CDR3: TGTGCCAGCAGTGAGACAGAAGGGCTGAATTCACCCCTCCACTTT.

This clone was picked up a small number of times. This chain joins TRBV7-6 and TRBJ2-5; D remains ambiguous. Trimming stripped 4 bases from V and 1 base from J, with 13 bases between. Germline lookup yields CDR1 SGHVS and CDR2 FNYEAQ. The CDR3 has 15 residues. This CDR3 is CASSSLEPLQETQYF. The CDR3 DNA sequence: TGTGCCAGCAGCTCCTTAGAGCCCCTCCAAGAGACCCAGTACTTC.

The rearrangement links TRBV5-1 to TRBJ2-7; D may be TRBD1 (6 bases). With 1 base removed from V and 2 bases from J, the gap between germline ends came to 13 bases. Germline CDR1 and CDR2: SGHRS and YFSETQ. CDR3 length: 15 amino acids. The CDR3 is CASSLLQGSTYEQYF. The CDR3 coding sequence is TGCGCCAGCAGCTTGTTACAGGGATCAACCTACGAGCAGTACTTC.

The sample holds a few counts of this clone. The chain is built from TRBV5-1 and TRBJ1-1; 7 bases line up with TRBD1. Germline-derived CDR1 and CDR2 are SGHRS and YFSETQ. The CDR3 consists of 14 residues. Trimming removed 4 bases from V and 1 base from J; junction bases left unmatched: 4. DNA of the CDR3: TGCGCCAGCAGCGCTGGACAGGCGAACACTGAAGCTTTCTTT. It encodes CASSAGQANTEAFF.

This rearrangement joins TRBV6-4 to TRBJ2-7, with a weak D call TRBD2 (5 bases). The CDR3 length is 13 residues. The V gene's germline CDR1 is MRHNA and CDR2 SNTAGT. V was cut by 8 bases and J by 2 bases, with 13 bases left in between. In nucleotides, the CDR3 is TGTGCCAGCCGAGGGTCGCTAGCCTACGAGCAGTACTTC. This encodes CASRGSLAYEQYF.

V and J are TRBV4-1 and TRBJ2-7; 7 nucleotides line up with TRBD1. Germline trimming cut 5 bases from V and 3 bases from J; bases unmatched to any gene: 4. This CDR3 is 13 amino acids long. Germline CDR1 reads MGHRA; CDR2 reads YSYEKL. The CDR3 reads CASSDGTDYEQYF. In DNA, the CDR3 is TGCGCCAGCAGCGACGGGACAGACTACGAGCAGTACTTC.

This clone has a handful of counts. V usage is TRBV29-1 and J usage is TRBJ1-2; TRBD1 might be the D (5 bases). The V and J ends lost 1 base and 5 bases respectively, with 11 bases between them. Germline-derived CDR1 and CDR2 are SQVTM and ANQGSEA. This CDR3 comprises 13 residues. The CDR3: CSVEGAGGYGYTF. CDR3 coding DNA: TGCAGCGTTGAAGGGGCGGGGGGTTATGGCTACACCTTC.

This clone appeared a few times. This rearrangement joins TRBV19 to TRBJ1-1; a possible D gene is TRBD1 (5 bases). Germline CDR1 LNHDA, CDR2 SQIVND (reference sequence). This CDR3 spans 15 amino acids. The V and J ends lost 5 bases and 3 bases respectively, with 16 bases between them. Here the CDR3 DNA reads TGTGCCAGTAGTCTTAGACCCGCGGGGGACACTGAAGCTTTCTTT. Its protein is CASSLRPAGDTEAFF.

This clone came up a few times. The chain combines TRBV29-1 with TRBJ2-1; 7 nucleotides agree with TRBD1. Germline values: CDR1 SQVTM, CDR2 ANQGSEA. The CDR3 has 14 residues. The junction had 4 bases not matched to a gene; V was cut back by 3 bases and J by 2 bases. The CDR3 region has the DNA TGCAGCGTTGAGAAAGGGGGCGCCTACAATGAGCAGTTCTTC. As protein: CSVEKGGAYNEQFF.

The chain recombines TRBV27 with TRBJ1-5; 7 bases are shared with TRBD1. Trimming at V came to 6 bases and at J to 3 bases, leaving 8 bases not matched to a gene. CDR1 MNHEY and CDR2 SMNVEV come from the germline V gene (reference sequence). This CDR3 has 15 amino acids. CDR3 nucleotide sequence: TGTGCCAGCAGAGAAAGACAGGGCCCCAATCAGCCCCAGCATTTT. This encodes CASRERQGPNQPQHF.

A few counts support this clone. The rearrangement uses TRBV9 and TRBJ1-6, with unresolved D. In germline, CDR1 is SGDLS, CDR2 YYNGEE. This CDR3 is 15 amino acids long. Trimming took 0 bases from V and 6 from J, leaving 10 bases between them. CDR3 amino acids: CASSVGRSVNSPLHF. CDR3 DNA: TGTGCCAGCAGCGTAGGGAGATCGGTTAATTCACCCCTCCACTTT.

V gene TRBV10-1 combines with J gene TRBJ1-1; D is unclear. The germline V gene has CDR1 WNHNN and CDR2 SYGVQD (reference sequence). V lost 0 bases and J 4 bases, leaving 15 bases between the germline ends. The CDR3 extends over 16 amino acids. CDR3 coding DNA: TGCGCCAGCAGTGAGTCCCCAACCGAGAGTGGCACTGAAGCTTTCTTT. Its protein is CASSESPTESGTEAFF.

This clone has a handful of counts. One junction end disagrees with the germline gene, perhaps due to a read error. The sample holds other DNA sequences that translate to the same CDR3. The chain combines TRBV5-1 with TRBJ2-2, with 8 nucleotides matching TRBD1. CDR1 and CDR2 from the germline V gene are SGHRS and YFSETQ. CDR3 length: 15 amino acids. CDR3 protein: CASRAGGANTGELFF. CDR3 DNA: TGCGCCAGCAGGGCAGGGGGCGCGAACACCGGGGAGCTGTTCTTT.

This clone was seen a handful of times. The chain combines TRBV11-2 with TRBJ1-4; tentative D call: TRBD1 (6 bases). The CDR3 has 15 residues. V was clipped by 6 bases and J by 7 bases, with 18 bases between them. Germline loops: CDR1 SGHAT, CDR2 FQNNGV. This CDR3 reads CASRGGTGSSEKLFF. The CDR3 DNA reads TGTGCCAGCAGGGGCGGAACAGGGTCTAGTGAAAAACTGTTTTTT.

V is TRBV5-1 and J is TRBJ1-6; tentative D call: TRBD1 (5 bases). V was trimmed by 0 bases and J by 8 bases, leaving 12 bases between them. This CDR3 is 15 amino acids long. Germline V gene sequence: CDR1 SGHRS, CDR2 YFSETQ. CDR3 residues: CASSLGGQGDSPLHF. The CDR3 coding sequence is TGCGCCAGCAGCTTGGGTGGACAAGGTGATTCACCCCTCCACTTT. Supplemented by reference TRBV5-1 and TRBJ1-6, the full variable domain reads KAGVTQTPRYLIKTRGQQVTLSCSPISGHRSVSWYQQTPGQGLQFLFEYFSETQRNKGNFPGRFSGRQFSNSRSEMNVSTLELGDSALYLCASSLGGQGDSPLHFGNGTRLTVT.

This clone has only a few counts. CDR3 sequence reads: CAAQTQGVDKNIQYF. CDR3 nucleotides: TGTGCCGCGCAAACCCAGGGGGTAGACAAAAACATTCAGTACTTC. This chain uses TRBV28 with TRBJ2-4, with 7 nucleotides matching TRBD1. CDR1 MDHEN and CDR2 SYDVKM come from the germline V gene. V gave up 11 bases and J gave up 3 bases; unmatched junction bases: 13. The CDR3 has 15 residues.

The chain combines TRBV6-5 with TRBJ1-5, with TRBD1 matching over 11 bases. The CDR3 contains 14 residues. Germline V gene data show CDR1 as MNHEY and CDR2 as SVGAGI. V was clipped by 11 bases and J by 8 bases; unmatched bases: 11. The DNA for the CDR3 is TGTGCCGTTCGCCGGGACAGGGGGACGGAGCCCCAGCATTTT. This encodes CAVRRDRGTEPQHF.